This T cell receptor beta chain emerged from a study of OX40 agonist ivuxolimab in advanced cancers. The CDR3 totals 16 residues. Germline V lookup: CDR1 LGHNA, CDR2 YNFKEQ. V was shortened by 6 bases and J by 1 base, with 16 bases between the two germline ends. Note on this clone: Its matching antigen is unknown.

Broader study findings: There was clonal expansion of CD4+ and CD8+ blood T cells by week 6 at 0.1 to 3.0 mg/kg.

Generated by immunoSEQ multiplex PCR, the TCRdb table keeps only in-frame clones and is missing some. The sample comprises 75,000 to 95,000 clones, more than 70% of which are singletons, and approximately 0.22% rests with the top ten. This clonotype was obtained from an adult with an advanced solid tumor such as melanoma, head and neck, liver or kidney cancer. The gene calls are TRBV4-2 and TRBJ2-4; D unresolved. This specimen consisted of CD4+ or CD8+ T cells sorted from blood, obtained in a trial of the OX40 agonist ivuxolimab. CDR3 sequence (DNA): TGTGCCAGCAGTCTTCTTTCCGACATGGCCAAAAACATTCAGTACTTC. It encodes CASSLLSDMAKNIQYF.